What follows are 10 T cell receptor beta chains derived from one specimen sequenced in a study of T cell responses to AZD1222 COVID-19 vaccine. The data were produced by immunoSEQ multiplex PCR, yet TCRdb's version contains in-frame clones alone and is incomplete. The data contain 100,000 to 150,000 clones, over 75% of them singletons. The sample here was peripheral blood, taken on day 0 of AZD1222 vaccination. These TCRs come from an adult in good health.

The CDR3 coding sequence is TGTGCCAGCAGTTACTCGGCGGGACCGCCTCCTTACGAGCAGTACTTC. Translation gives CASSYSAGPPPYEQYF. The rearrangement joins TRBV6-2 or TRBV6-3 to TRBJ2-7, with D perhaps matching TRBD2 (6 bases). V was shortened by 0 bases and J by 4 bases, with 16 bases between the two germline ends. Germline V gene sequence: CDR1 MNHEY, CDR2 SVGEGT. The CDR3 runs to 16 residues.

The chain has TRBV2 and TRBJ1-4; 7 bases fit TRBD1. Germline CDR1 reads SNHLY; CDR2 reads FYNNEI. V dropped 3 bases and J dropped 5; count of bases not matched to a gene: 6. This CDR3 has 15 residues. The CDR3 DNA is TGTGCCAGCAGTGACAGGGGGTCTTCCAATGAAAAACTGTTTTTT. Translation gives CASSDRGSSNEKLFF. The entire variable domain, with the rest obtained from reference TRBV2 and TRBJ1-4, is as follows: EPEVTQTPSHQVTQMGQEVILRCVPISNHLYFYWYRQILGQKVEFLVSFYNNEISEKSEIFDDQFSVERPDGSNFTLKIRSTKLEDSAMYFCASSDRGSSNEKLFFGSGTQLSVL.

This clone was detected a few times. The V gene is TRBV19, the J gene TRBJ2-7; TRBD1 is a possible D gene (5 bases). The CDR3 length is 14 residues. With 6 bases removed from V and 0 bases from J, the gap between germline ends came to 12 bases. The germline gives CDR1 LNHDA, CDR2 SQIVND (reference sequence). The CDR3 DNA reads as TGTGCCAGTAGCCCTTCAGGGAACTCCTACGAGCAGTACTTC. It yields the protein CASSPSGNSYEQYF. Combining the CDR3 with reference TRBV19 and TRBJ2-7 gives the whole variable domain DGGITQSPKYLFRKEGQNVTLSCEQNLNHDAMYWYRQDPGQGLRLIYYSQIVNDFQKGDIAEGYSVSREKKESFPLTVTSAQKNPTAFYLCASSPSGNSYEQYFGPGTRLTVT.

The chain combines TRBV5-1 with TRBJ2-5, with 8 bases matching TRBD2. Germline loops: CDR1 SGHRS, CDR2 YFSETQ. The junction had 0 bases not matched to a gene; V was cut back by 2 bases and J by 3 bases. The CDR3 is 13 residues long. The CDR3 here is CASSFGGEETQYF. DNA for the CDR3: TGCGCCAGCAGCTTCGGGGGGGAAGAGACCCAGTACTTC.

J is TRBJ2-7 and V is TRBV7-2; 7 bases fit TRBD2. Germline CDR1 reads SGHTA; CDR2 reads FQGNSA. The CDR3 has 15 residues. The V gene end was trimmed by 1 base and the J gene end by 6 bases; junction bases not matched to a gene: 9. The DNA for the CDR3 is TGTGCCAGCAGCTTAGATGGGGCGGGAGTGGGCGAGCAGTACTTC. Its translation is CASSLDGAGVGEQYF.

The V call is TRBV19, the J call TRBJ2-7; 10 nucleotides align to TRBD2. With V trimmed by 3 bases and J by 6 bases, 11 bases remained unmatched. Germline loops: CDR1 LNHDA, CDR2 SQIVND (reference sequence). This CDR3 contains 16 residues. The CDR3 protein is CASSIVKLAGVGEQYF. CDR3 in DNA: TGTGCCAGTAGTATCGTGAAGCTAGCGGGAGTGGGCGAGCAGTACTTC.

CDR3 sequence reads: CASSDRPSGFPDTQYF. The CDR3 DNA follows: TGTGCCAGCAGTGATCGTCCCAGCGGGTTCCCAGATACGCAGTATTTT. The rearrangement links TRBV6-4 to TRBJ2-3; tentative D call: TRBD2 (6 bases). Between the trimmed V and J ends, which lost 3 bases and 4 bases, there was a span of 17 bases. CDR3 length: 16 residues. Germline V gene lookup returns CDR1 MRHNA and CDR2 SNTAGT.

V is TRBV12-5 and J is TRBJ2-5; TRBD2 aligns across 13 bases. Germline CDR1 reads LGHNT; CDR2 reads FRNRAP. The CDR3 consists of 20 residues. V lost 3 bases to trimming and J lost 2 bases; unmatched junction nucleotides: 15. DNA of the CDR3: TGTGCTAGTGGTTTTCCGGTAGGACTAGCGGGAGAGGGGCCACAAGAGACCCAGTACTTC. Encoded protein: CASGFPVGLAGEGPQETQYF.

The chain carries TRBV5-1 and TRBJ2-5; the match to TRBD2 covers 8 bases. J was trimmed by 5 bases and V by 4 bases; bases with no gene match: 10. CDR3 length: 15 amino acids. Per the germline V gene, CDR1 is SGHRS and CDR2 is YFSETQ. As DNA, the CDR3 is TGCGCCAGCAGCCCTTCGGGAGGGGTTAAGGAGACCCAGTACTTC. As protein: CASSPSGGVKETQYF.

V is TRBV7-2 and J is TRBJ1-4; D gene uncertain. From germline, CDR1 is SGHTA and CDR2 FQGNSA. V was clipped by 7 bases and J by 0 bases, with 9 bases between them. The CDR3 is 14 amino acids. In DNA, the CDR3 is TGTGCCAGCAAGCTTAGGACAACTAATGAAAAACTGTTTTTT. It specifies CASKLRTTNEKLFF.